This T cell receptor (beta chain) was sequenced for a study of PD-L1 blockade in urothelial cancer. Germline lookup yields CDR1 LGHNA and CDR2 YSLEER. V was trimmed by 0 bases and J by 0 bases, leaving 15 bases between them. The CDR3 is 17 residues long. This table comes from immunoSEQ multiplex PCR, and its TCRdb copy is limited to in-frame clones, with some not included. The sample shows under 100,000 clones, around 91% of them seen only once. Documented time point: pretreatment peripheral blood. The sequence derives from a man aged 55 to 70 with urothelial cancer. This chain links TRBV4-3 with TRBJ2-7; D perhaps matches TRBD1 (6 bases). Sequenced material: PBMCs, taken around atezolizumab (anti-PD-L1) treatment. CDR3 region: CASSQDYKGHSSYEQYF. In DNA form, the CDR3 reads TGCGCCAGCAGCCAAGATTATAAGGGACACAGCTCCTACGAGCAGTACTTC.